This paragraph reports one T cell receptor beta chain. This entry is derived from a study of blood T cell repertoires in COVID-19. Across the study: The United States, Italy and Spain supplied acute and convalescent COVID-19 samples. Sources were T cells, B-cell-depleted T cells, or PBMCs; the material itself was cDNA or gDNA.

Authors' methods: Estimates of nucleated cell counts were drawn from the amplification of reference gene primers. Clones were read by immunoSEQ multiplex PCR, and TCRdb kept only the in-frame ones, dropping some. V, J and clone size are taken as reported in that table, and D and trimming were inferred from the DNA itself. The table includes hundreds of thousands of clones, roughly 90% detected once. This CDR3 is built from 15 residues. Trimming stripped 0 bases from V and 6 bases from J, with 12 bases between. Germline V lookup: CDR1 LNHNV, CDR2 YYDKDF (reference sequence). Individuals drawn from some 25 US areas were about 18 to 100 years old.

The sequence came from a woman in her thirties or forties with acute COVID-19. Material: PBMCs or T cells enriched from blood (not recorded which). The chain couples TRBV15 to TRBJ1-5; D may be TRBD1 (6 bases). The CDR3: CATSRDPTGFQPQHF. CDR3 DNA sequence: TGTGCCACCAGCAGAGATCCGACAGGATTTCAGCCCCAGCATTTT. Filled out from reference TRBV15 and TRBJ1-5, the complete variable domain reads DAMVIQNPRYQVTQFGKPVTLSCSQTLNHNVMYWYQQKSSQAPKLLFHYYDKDFNNEADTPDNFQSRRPNTSFCFLDIRSPGLGDTAMYLCATSRDPTGFQPQHFGDGTRLSIL.